This T cell receptor beta chain was sequenced during a study of Graves' ophthalmopathy and Graves' hyperthyroidism. The V gene end was trimmed by 6 bases and the J gene end by 6 bases; junction bases not matched to a gene: 8. Germline V CDR1 and CDR2: SEHNR, FQNEAQ (reference sequence). The CDR3 is made up of 14 amino acids. Note on this clonotype: Given a much more abundant clone one base away, this may be a read error.

The authors amplified TCR beta CDR3 regions from RNA transcripts. Scientists carried out first-round RT-PCR using HTBI primers and then a second-round multiplex PCR. One entry per CDR3 protein, called by TCRdb with MiXCR from the multiplex PCR reads. The table shows 500,000 to 800,000 distinct CDR3 sequences, with just over 40% occurring only once. This sequence originates from an adult man with Graves' ophthalmopathy. The sequenced sample consisted of peripheral blood. The gene calls are TRBV7-9 and TRBJ2-7; 10 bases fit TRBD1. The chain's CDR3 is CASSHRTGGIEQYF. DNA of the CDR3: TGTGCCAGCAGTCACCGGACAGGGGGTATCGAGCAGTACTTC. The full variable domain, with the rest looked up from reference TRBV7-9 and TRBJ2-7, is DTGVSQNPRHKITKRGQNVTFRCDPISEHNRLYWYRQTLGQGPEFLTYFQNEAQLEKSRLLSDRFSAERPKGSFSTLEIQRTEQGDSAMYLCASSHRTGGIEQYFGPGTRLTVT.